The present TCR beta chain was sequenced within a study of identical twins. MiXCR, applied by TCRdb to the 5' RACE reads, yields one record per CDR3 protein. The data hold approximately 500,000 distinct CDR3 sequences, with approximately 24% observed a single time. Points on this clonotype: The junction shows a germline mismatch at one end, possibly a read error.

The same sample was also studied in work on T cells expressing NK-cell markers.

This receptor was taken from a woman under 30 in good health. Sequencing was performed on CD4+ T cells sorted from blood.

The chain's CDR3 is CASSRSGTGNSYKEQFF. In DNA, the CDR3 is TGTGCCAGCAGCAGATCCGGGACAGGAAATTCTTACAAAGAGCAGTTCTTC. The chain is built from TRBV5-6 and TRBJ2-1; TRBD1 agrees at 8 bases. CDR3 length: 17 amino acids. CDR1 is SGHDT, CDR2 YYEEEE, per germline.